The subject of this entry is one T cell receptor beta chain. What it recognizes is unknown. Genomic DNA belonging to each subset was distributed in equal measure over several immunoSEQ plates. The data were produced by immunoSEQ multiplex PCR, yet TCRdb's version contains in-frame clones alone and is incomplete. The sample lists about 2.1 million clones; just under 95% were seen once. Naive CD8 cells comprised CD45RO-negative, CCR7-positively selected cells, excluding terminally differentiated effector memory CD45RA+ cells. This CDR3 region has 16 residues. The germline V gene has CDR1 LGHNA and CDR2 YSLEER. With 0 bases removed from V and 2 bases from J, the gap between germline ends came to 11 bases. The data derive from a study of shared clonotypes between healthy human individuals. Notes on the study in general: The study sampled only blood, and tissue repertoires likely differ. Memory subsets generally showed smaller estimated richness than naive subsets did.

The clonotype was recovered from a man aged 18 to 35 in good health. Some clones in this sample may be carry-over from other donors' samples. V usage is TRBV4-3 and J usage is TRBJ2-4; tentatively, D is TRBD2 (5 bases). The sample was naive CD8+ T cells from PBMCs. The CDR3: CASSQEVRGSKNIQYF. The CDR3 DNA reads TGCGCCAGCAGCCAAGAGGTTCGGGGTTCCAAAAACATTCAGTACTTC.